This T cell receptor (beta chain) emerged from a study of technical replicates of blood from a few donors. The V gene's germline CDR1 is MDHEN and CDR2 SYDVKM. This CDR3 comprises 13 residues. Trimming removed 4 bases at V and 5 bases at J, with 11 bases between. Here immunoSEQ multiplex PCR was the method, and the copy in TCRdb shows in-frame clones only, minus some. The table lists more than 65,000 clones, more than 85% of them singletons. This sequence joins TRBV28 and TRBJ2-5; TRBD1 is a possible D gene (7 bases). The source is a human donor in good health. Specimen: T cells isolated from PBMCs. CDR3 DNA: TGTGCCAGCAGTTCCTCAGGGGGGGAGACCCAGTACTTC. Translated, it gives CASSSSGGETQYF.